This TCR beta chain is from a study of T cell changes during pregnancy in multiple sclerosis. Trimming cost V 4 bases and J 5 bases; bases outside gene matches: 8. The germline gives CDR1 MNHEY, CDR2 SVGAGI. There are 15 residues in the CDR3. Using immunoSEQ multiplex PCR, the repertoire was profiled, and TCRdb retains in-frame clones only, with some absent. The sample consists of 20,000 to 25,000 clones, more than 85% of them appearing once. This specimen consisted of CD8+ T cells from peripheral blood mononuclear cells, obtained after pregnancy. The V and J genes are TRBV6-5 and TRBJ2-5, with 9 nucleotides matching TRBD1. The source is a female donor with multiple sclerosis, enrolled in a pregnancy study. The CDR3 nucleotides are TGTGCCAGCAGTTGGGGACAGGGTCTGGTGGAGACCCAGTACTTC. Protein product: CASSWGQGLVETQYF.